This T cell receptor (beta chain) emerged from a study of cytomegalovirus exposure and HLA in healthy donors. PCR used 60 Vbeta primers and 13 Jbeta primers. Here immunoSEQ multiplex PCR was the method, and the copy in TCRdb shows in-frame clones only, minus some. The table includes tens of thousands of clones, more than 60% detected once. The CDR3 is made up of 13 amino acids. Germline assignment: CDR1 MNHEY and CDR2 SMNVEV (reference sequence). The V and J ends lost 5 bases and 3 bases respectively, with 9 bases between them. The genes are TRBV27 and TRBJ2-3; D may be TRBD1 (5 bases). Sequences were obtained from PBMCs. This receptor was obtained from a woman aged 40 to 49 in good health and CMV-seropositive. CDR3 nucleotides: TGTGCCAGCAGTCGGGCAGGGACAGATACGCAGTATTTT. This codes for CASSRAGTDTQYF.